This T cell receptor beta chain was documented in a study of CD8+CD57+ T cells in acquired aplastic anemia (dated by TCRdb to the late 2010s). Looking at the study overall: On average, sorted CD4+ and CD8+ cells yielded 3.2 ug of extracted DNA, with a range of 0.2 to 27.4 ug. Mean read counts for healthy donor samples were about 9.8 million for CD4+ cells and some 12 million for CD8+ cells.

Genomic DNA was used as template for profiling of TCR beta VDJ combinations and CDR3 sequences. TCR repertoire sequencing was run on an Illumina HiSeq 2000. In the original analysis: TRBV/TRBJ rearrangement plots, CDR3 size and DJ length profiles, and Simpson's diversity index were used to assess repertoires. The immunodominant clone was defined as the most abundant DNA sequence in deep sequencing data. CDR3 amino acid sequences were checked for sharing between subjects and were compared against published repertoires and the VDJdb database. TCRdb ran its own pipeline on the public reads, namely fastp trimming at Q25 and MiXCR clone calling, and kept in-frame beta chains. Entries are consolidated by CDR3 protein sequence, retaining the most common genes and DNA. The V and J calls reflect TCRdb's pipeline rather than the authors' work. This sample comprises around 400,000 distinct CDR3 sequences, about 70% of them detected only once. The ten largest clonotypes hold 3% to 5% of the sample.

Overall results and qualifications from the work: Twenty-nine CD8+ CDR3 sequences were found to be shared between patients and controls, but these sequences appeared to be highly expressed in patients and within the immunodominant clones of the patients. CD8+ Simpson's diversity did not differ significantly between patients and healthy controls (P=0.060).

In this study, sorted CD4+ and CD8+ T cells from the blood of healthy subjects and of severe aplastic anemia patients had their TCR repertoires deep-sequenced. Ficoll-Paque density gradient centrifugation was used to isolate peripheral blood mononuclear cells. Before DNA extraction, CD4+ and CD8+ T cells were sorted with FACS or magnetic beads. Notes on this clonotype: Its antigen specificity is not known. Base qualities are missing; no much larger clone stands one base away.

This TCR was sampled from a human donor in good health, serving as a control. Material: sorted CD4+, CD8+, or CD8+CD57+ T cells (not recorded which) from PBMCs.

The CDR3 region reads CASSLMGATDTEAFF. The sequenced DNA: TGTGCCAGCAGCTTGATGGGGGCAACGGACACTGAAGCTTTCTTT. The chain employs TRBV5-5 and TRBJ1-1, and the D gene may be TRBD1, 6 bases matching. CDR1 and CDR2, per the germline V gene (reference sequence), are SGHKS and YYEKEE. Trimming costs V 1 base and J 3 bases, and their ends lie 13 bases apart. The CDR3 spans 15 residues, from the cysteine through the phenylalanine. Just the 45-base CDR3 DNA is kept, in frame starting at base 1.